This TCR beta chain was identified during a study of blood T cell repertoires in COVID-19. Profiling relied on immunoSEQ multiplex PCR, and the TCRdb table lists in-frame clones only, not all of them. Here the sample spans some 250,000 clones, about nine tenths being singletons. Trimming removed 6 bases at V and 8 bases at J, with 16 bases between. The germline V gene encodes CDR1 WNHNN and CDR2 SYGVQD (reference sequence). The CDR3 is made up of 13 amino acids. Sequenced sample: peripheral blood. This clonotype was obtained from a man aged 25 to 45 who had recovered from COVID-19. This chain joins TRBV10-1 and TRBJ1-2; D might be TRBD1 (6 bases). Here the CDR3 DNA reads TGCGCCAGCAGCAGATCCCCAGGGGAAGGCTACACCTTC. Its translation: CASSRSPGEGYTF.